This TCR beta chain is drawn from a study of immune evolution from preneoplasia to lung adenocarcinoma. About the research overall: HLA loss of heterozygosity: less than 9% AIS, roughly 15% MIA, approximately 35% ADC, none AAH.

Notes on the study in general: Compared with EGFR-mutant or double wild-type lesions, KRAS-mutant nodules were more clonal.

Each case's diagnosis was confirmed by two pathologists on H&E. There are 12 residues in the CDR3. The germline CDR1 and CDR2 sequences are SGHRS and YFSETQ. V was pared by 5 bases and J by 1 base, with 6 bases between. Assay used: immunoSEQ multiplex PCR; TCRdb lists only in-frame clones, some missing. The sample has some 21,000 clones, over 70% seen once. To note about this clone: Its antigen is as yet unknown.

The sequence was collected from a person between 55 and 69 years old with lung adenocarcinoma. V usage is TRBV5-1 and J usage is TRBJ1-1, with D uncertain. The sequenced material came from FFPE invasive lung adenocarcinoma tissue. The CDR3: CASSEPNTEAFF. The DNA of the CDR3 is TGCGCCAGCAGTGAGCCGAACACTGAAGCTTTCTTT.